Below, 14 T cell receptor beta chains from the same sample are listed, as sequenced in a study of cytomegalovirus exposure and HLA in healthy donors (dated by TCRdb to between 2016 and 2019). The library relied on the immunoSEQ multiplex PCR assay. TCRdb carries this immuneACCESS record with in-frame sequences only. Its versions omit some clonotypes, under half of them owing to an unresolved V gene in the studies checked, with the rest unexplained. The sample table records over 150,000 clones; roughly 86% of these occur just once. The ten largest clones take up about 1.9% of the sample. Sequencing input: PBMCs. The receptors were gathered from a human donor in good health.

For this clone: This may be a read error: a much more frequent sequence differs by one nucleotide. The J gene is TRBJ1-5, the V gene TRBV25-1; 9 bases agree with TRBD1. CDR1 MGHDK and CDR2 SYGVNS come from the germline V gene. Unmatched junction bases numbered 3, after V lost 2 bases and J lost 7 bases. The CDR3 is 14 residues long. CDR3 region: CASSERTGAQPQHF. The CDR3 DNA sequence: TGTGCCAGCAGTGAACGGACAGGGGCCCAGCCCCAGCATTTT.

This clone was recorded only once. The chain joins TRBV11-2 to TRBJ1-2; maybe TRBD1 (5 bases). The length of the CDR3 is 15 residues. Trimming took off 0 bases at V and 4 bases at J, with 12 bases between the two ends. Germline V lookup: CDR1 SGHAT, CDR2 FQNNGV. The CDR3 DNA sequence: TGTGCCAGCAGCTTAGATCTGGGGGGGACCTATGGCTACACCTTC. It specifies CASSLDLGGTYGYTF.

The chain joins TRBV27 to TRBJ1-1; D perhaps matches TRBD1 (6 bases). V gave up 8 bases and J gave up 7 bases, with 11 bases separating them. The CDR3 covers 11 residues. Germline values: CDR1 MNHEY, CDR2 SMNVEV (reference sequence). This CDR3 reads CASVGRGEAFF. The DNA for the CDR3 is TGTGCCAGCGTTGGCAGGGGTGAAGCTTTCTTT.

This clone has a single count. The V call is TRBV6-4, the J call TRBJ1-5; 10 nucleotides line up with TRBD1. The germline CDR1 and CDR2 sequences are MRHNA and SNTAGT. This CDR3 is 14 amino acids long. V shed 5 bases and J 4 bases; nucleotides not matched to a gene: 2. The CDR3 DNA sequence: TGTGCCAGCAGTCCGGGACAGGGGAATCAGCCCCAGCATTTT. It encodes CASSPGQGNQPQHF.

J is TRBJ2-1 and V is TRBV2; D perhaps matches TRBD1 (5 bases). Germline V gives CDR1 SNHLY, CDR2 FYNNEI. V lost 10 bases, J lost 5 bases, and 15 bases lay in between. The CDR3 sequence is 13 residues long. The CDR3 sequence is CATTLTGNNEQFF. For the CDR3, the DNA is TGTGCCACCACCTTAACAGGTAACAATGAGCAGTTCTTC.

The rearrangement uses TRBV27 and TRBJ1-5; D is undetermined. Trimming took off 7 bases at V and 0 bases at J, with 13 bases between the two ends. The CDR3 sequence is 15 residues long. Germline CDR1 is MNHEY and CDR2 is SMNVEV (reference sequence). The CDR3 loop is CASKREPYSNQPQHF. For the CDR3, the DNA is TGTGCCAGCAAGCGGGAACCTTATAGCAATCAGCCCCAGCATTTT.

V is TRBV12-5 and J is TRBJ1-2, with 10 bases lining up with TRBD1. V lost 3 bases to trimming and J lost 7 bases; unmatched junction nucleotides: 8. Germline CDR1 and CDR2: LGHNT and FRNRAP. The CDR3 totals 15 residues. CDR3 in DNA: TGTGCTAGTGGTTTCGGGGGACAGGGGAAGGGTGGCTACACCTTC. It codes for CASGFGGQGKGGYTF.

The chain employs TRBV6-1 and TRBJ1-6; TRBD1 aligns across 10 bases. The CDR3 has 16 amino acids. Unmatched junction bases numbered 7, after V lost 4 bases and J lost 7 bases. Germline values: CDR1 MNHNS, CDR2 SASEGT. CDR3 sequence: CASSALGQGWNSPLHF. The DNA for the CDR3 is TGTGCCAGCAGTGCCTTGGGACAGGGGTGGAATTCACCCCTCCACTTT.

The chain employs TRBV11-2 and TRBJ2-7; D remains ambiguous. The CDR3 runs to 14 residues. CDR1 and CDR2 from the germline V gene are SGHAT and FQNNGV. V was shortened by 4 bases and J by 0 bases, with 10 bases between the two germline ends. The CDR3 region has the DNA TGTGCCAGCAGCTCGGTGAGGAGCTCCTACGAGCAGTACTTC. This encodes CASSSVRSSYEQYF. Combining the CDR3 with reference TRBV11-2 and TRBJ2-7 gives the whole variable domain EAGVAQSPRYKIIEKRQSVAFWCNPISGHATLYWYQQILGQGPKLLIQFQNNGVVDDSQLPKDRFSAERLKGVDSTLKIQPAKLEDSAVYLCASSSVRSSYEQYFGPGTRLTVT.

The rearrangement links TRBV30 to TRBJ1-1; D is uncertain. CDR3 size: 12 residues. Between the trimmed V and J ends, which lost 1 base and 7 bases, there was a span of 10 bases. Germline V lookup: CDR1 GTSNPN, CDR2 SVGIG (reference sequence). The CDR3 region has the DNA TGTGCCTGGAGTGGCGGGTATGGTGAAGCTTTCTTT. This codes for CAWSGGYGEAFF.

The J gene is TRBJ2-2, the V gene TRBV7-3, with D maybe TRBD1 (6 bases). The germline CDR1 and CDR2 sequences are SGHTA and FQGTGA. V dropped 6 bases and J dropped 7 bases, with 15 bases sitting between them. This CDR3 is 14 amino acids long. This CDR3 is CASRYQGTGGELFF. Here the CDR3 DNA reads TGTGCCAGCAGATACCAGGGGACCGGCGGGGAGCTGTTTTTT. The full variable domain, completed using reference TRBV7-3 and TRBJ2-2, is GAGVSQTPSNKVTEKGKYVELRCDPISGHTALYWYRQSLGQGPEFLIYFQGTGAADDSGLPNDRFFAVRPEGSVSTLKIQRTERGDSAVYLCASRYQGTGGELFFGEGSRLTVL.

The genes are TRBV25-1 and TRBJ2-3; 10 bases are a match to TRBD2. The CDR3 runs 15 residues. V was pared by 5 bases and J by 2 bases, with 4 bases of the junction left unmatched. Germline lookup yields CDR1 MGHDK and CDR2 SYGVNS. The chain's CDR3 is CASSTGLADTDTQYF. CDR3 nucleotide sequence: TGTGCCAGCAGTACAGGACTAGCGGACACAGATACGCAGTATTTT. Full variable domain (missing parts from reference TRBV25-1 and TRBJ2-3): EADIYQTPRYLVIGTGKKITLECSQTMGHDKMYWYQQDPGMELHLIHYSYGVNSTEKGDLSSESTVSRIRTEHFPLTLESARPSHTSQYLCASSTGLADTDTQYFGPGTRLTVL.

This chain connects TRBV10-3 to TRBJ1-5, with TRBD1 as a possible D gene (5 bases). With 0 bases removed from V and 5 bases from J, the gap between germline ends came to 8 bases. CDR1 is ENHRY, CDR2 SYGVKD, per germline. The CDR3 has 14 residues. The CDR3 DNA is TGTGCCATCAGTGAGTCGGGGGGAGATCAGCCCCAGCATTTT. Its protein product is CAISESGGDQPQHF.

The chain combines TRBV29-1 with TRBJ2-7, with TRBD1 identical over 7 bases. This CDR3 has 12 residues. The germline CDR1 and CDR2 sequences are SQVTM and ANQGSEA. With V trimmed by 4 bases and J by 9 bases, 9 bases remained unmatched. CDR3 sequence: CSVVSRGQRQYF. The DNA of the CDR3 is TGCAGCGTTGTGTCAAGGGGGCAGAGGCAGTACTTC.